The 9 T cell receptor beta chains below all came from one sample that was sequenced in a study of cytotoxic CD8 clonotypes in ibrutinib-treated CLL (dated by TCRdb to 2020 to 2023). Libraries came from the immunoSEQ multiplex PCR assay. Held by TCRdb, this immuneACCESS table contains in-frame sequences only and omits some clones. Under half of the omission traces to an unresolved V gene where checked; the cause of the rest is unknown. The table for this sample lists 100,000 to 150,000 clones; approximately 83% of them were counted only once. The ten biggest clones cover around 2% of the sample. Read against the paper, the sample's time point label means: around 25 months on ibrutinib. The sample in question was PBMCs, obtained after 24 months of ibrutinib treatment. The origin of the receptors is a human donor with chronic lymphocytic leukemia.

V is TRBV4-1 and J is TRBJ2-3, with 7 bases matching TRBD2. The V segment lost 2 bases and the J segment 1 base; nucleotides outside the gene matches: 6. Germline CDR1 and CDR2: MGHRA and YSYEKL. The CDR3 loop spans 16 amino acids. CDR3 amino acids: CASSQIGGSGTDTQYF. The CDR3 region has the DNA TGCGCCAGCAGCCAAATTGGCGGGAGTGGCACAGATACGCAGTATTTT.

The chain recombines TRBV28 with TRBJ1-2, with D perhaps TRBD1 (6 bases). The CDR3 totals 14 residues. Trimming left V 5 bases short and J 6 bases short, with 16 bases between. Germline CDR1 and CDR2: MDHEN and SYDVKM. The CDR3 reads CASSPNTGYDGYTF. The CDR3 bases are TGTGCCAGCAGTCCGAATACAGGGTACGATGGCTACACCTTC.

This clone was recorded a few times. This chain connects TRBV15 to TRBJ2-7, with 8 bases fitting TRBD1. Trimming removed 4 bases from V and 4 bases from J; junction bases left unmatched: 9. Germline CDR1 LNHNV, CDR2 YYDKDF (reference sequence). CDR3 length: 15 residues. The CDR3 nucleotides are TGTGCCACCAGCATAGGGACAGGTGGGGGATACGAGCAGTACTTC. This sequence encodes CATSIGTGGGYEQYF.

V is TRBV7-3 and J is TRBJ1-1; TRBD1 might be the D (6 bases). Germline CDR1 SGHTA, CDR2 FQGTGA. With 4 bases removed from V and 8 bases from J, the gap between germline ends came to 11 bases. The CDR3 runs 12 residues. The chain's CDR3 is CASSSPTGEAFF. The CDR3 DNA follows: TGTGCCAGCAGCTCCCCGACAGGAGAAGCTTTCTTT.

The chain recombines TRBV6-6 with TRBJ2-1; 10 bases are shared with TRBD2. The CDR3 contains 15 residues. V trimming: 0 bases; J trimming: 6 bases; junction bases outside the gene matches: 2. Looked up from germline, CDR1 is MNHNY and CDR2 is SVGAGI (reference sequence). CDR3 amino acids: CASSYSSGRVNEQFF. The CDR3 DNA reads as TGTGCCAGCAGTTACTCGAGCGGGAGGGTCAATGAGCAGTTCTTC.

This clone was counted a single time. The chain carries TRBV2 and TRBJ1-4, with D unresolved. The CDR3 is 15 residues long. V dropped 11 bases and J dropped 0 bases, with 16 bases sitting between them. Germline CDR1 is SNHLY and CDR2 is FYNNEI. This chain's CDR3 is CAVPLGSPTNEKLFF. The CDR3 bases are TGTGCCGTCCCCTTGGGATCTCCAACTAATGAAAAACTGTTTTTT.

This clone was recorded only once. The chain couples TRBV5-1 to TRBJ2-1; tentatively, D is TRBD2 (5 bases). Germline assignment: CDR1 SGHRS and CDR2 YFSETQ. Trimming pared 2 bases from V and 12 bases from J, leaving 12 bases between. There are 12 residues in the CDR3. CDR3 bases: TGCGCCAGCAGCTTTGGCCGGGAAATGCAGTTCTTC. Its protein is CASSFGREMQFF.

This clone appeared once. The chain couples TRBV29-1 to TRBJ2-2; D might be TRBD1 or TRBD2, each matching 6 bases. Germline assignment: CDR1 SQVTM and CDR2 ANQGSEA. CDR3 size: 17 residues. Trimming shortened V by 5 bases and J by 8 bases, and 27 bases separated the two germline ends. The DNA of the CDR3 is TGCAGCGTTACCACCACCTTGATTCCGGGGGCGGAGGGGGAGCTGTTTTTT. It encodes CSVTTTLIPGAEGELFF.

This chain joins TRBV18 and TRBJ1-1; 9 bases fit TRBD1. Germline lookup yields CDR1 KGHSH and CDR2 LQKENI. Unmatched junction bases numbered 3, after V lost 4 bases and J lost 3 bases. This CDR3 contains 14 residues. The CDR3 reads CASSRGQGYTEAFF. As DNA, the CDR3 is TGTGCCAGCTCACGTGGACAGGGGTACACTGAAGCTTTCTTT.